What follows are 16 T cell receptor beta chains derived from one specimen sequenced in a study of memory CD4+ T cells and cytomegalovirus serostatus. TCRdb's copy holds only in-frame clones and misses some; the assay was immunoSEQ multiplex PCR. The sample contains approximately 56,000 clones, 82% of which appear only once. Single viable CD3+CD4+CD8-CD45RO+ cells were sorted as the memory CD4+ T cells. The material sequenced was memory CD4+ T cells from blood. Every receptor here comes from an adult in good health and CMV-seronegative.

The chain joins TRBV28 to TRBJ2-7, with TRBD1 identical over 7 bases. The CDR3 runs to 16 residues. CDR1 and CDR2 (germline): MDHEN, SYDVKM. The junction had 15 bases not matched to a gene; V was cut back by 6 bases and J by 4 bases. Written as DNA, the CDR3 is TGTGCCAGCAGAGAGACAGGGTTTGCGGTCCGGTACGAGCAGTACTTC. Translated, it gives CASRETGFAVRYEQYF. Supplemented by reference TRBV28 and TRBJ2-7, the full variable domain reads DVKVTQSSRYLVKRTGEKVFLECVQDMDHENMFWYRQDPGLGLRLIYFSYDVKMKEKGDIPEGYSVSREKKERFSLILESASTNQTSMYLCASRETGFAVRYEQYFGPGTRLTVT.

This chain joins TRBV28 and TRBJ2-7, with TRBD2 matching over 9 bases. Germline lookup yields CDR1 MDHEN and CDR2 SYDVKM. The CDR3 contains 15 residues. V lost 4 bases, J lost 0 bases, and 4 bases stayed unmatched. The CDR3 sequence: CASSSSGGPSYEQYF. The CDR3 nucleotides are TGTGCCAGCAGTTCAAGCGGGGGGCCCTCCTACGAGCAGTACTTC.

This clone was found once. This chain uses TRBV28 with TRBJ1-2, with D possibly TRBD1 on 5 matching bases. Trimming took 5 bases from V and 0 from J, leaving 13 bases between them. From germline, CDR1 is MDHEN and CDR2 SYDVKM. The length of the CDR3 is 15 residues. The CDR3 is CASSPGGRTNYGYTF. The CDR3 nucleotides are TGTGCCAGCAGTCCTGGGGGGAGGACTAACTATGGCTACACCTTC.

J is TRBJ1-2 and V is TRBV6-1; a weak D match, TRBD1 (5 bases). V was pared by 6 bases and J by 7 bases, with 15 bases between. In germline, CDR1 is MNHNS, CDR2 SASEGT. The CDR3 contains 13 residues. CDR3 sequence reads: CASRGAEVRGYTF. CDR3 sequence (DNA): TGTGCCAGCAGAGGGGCTGAGGTTCGTGGCTACACCTTC.

This chain connects TRBV2 to TRBJ2-5; TRBD2 aligns across 14 bases. Per the germline V gene, CDR1 is SNHLY and CDR2 is FYNNEI. The CDR3 runs to 17 residues. Losses at the gene ends were 4 bases for V and 5 bases for J; bases not matched to a gene: 9. CDR3 DNA: TGTGCCAGCAGTGCGACTAGCGGGGGGGCCGGGAGGGAGACCCAGTACTTC. It yields the protein CASSATSGGAGRETQYF. Full variable domain (outside the CDR3, taken from reference TRBV2 and TRBJ2-5): EPEVTQTPSHQVTQMGQEVILRCVPISNHLYFYWYRQILGQKVEFLVSFYNNEISEKSEIFDDQFSVERPDGSNFTLKIRSTKLEDSAMYFCASSATSGGAGRETQYFGPGTRLLVL.

With regard to this clone: An end of the junction does not agree with germline; a read error may underlie this. The rearrangement links TRBV7-7 to TRBJ2-3; no reliable D call. Germline values: CDR1 SSHAT, CDR2 FNYEAQ (reference sequence). This CDR3 region has 13 residues. The CDR3 sequence is CASSRRREDTQYF. The CDR3 DNA reads as TGTGCTAGCAGCCGCCGGAGAGAAGATACGCAGTATTTT.

The V call is TRBV7-2, the J call TRBJ2-1, with TRBD2 as a possible D gene (6 bases). CDR1 is SGHTA, CDR2 FQGNSA, per germline. Deletions cut 3 bases from V and 1 base from J, with 10 bases between. CDR3 length: 15 residues. CDR3 coding DNA: TGTGCCAGCAGCTTTTACCGGGGGTCCTACAATGAGCAGTTCTTC. Its translation: CASSFYRGSYNEQFF.

This chain connects TRBV7-9 to TRBJ1-1; TRBD1 agrees at 7 bases. Germline CDR1 and CDR2: SEHNR and FQNEAQ (reference sequence). CDR3 length: 13 amino acids. The V segment lost 4 bases and the J segment 4 bases; nucleotides outside the gene matches: 3. CDR3 bases: TGTGCCAGCAGCTGGGCAGGGGGCACTGAAGCTTTCTTT. This encodes CASSWAGGTEAFF.

This clone was counted only a few times. CDR3 in amino acids: CASSLGSGTGANEQFF. The CDR3 DNA reads as TGTGCCAGCAGCTTGGGTTCCGGGACAGGGGCCAATGAGCAGTTCTTC. The rearrangement uses TRBV7-2 and TRBJ2-1; 10 nucleotides align to TRBD1. Trimming took 3 bases from V and 6 from J; bases not matched to a gene: 8. The CDR3 has 16 amino acids. Per the germline V gene, CDR1 is SGHTA and CDR2 is FQGNSA.

The rearrangement links TRBV6-1 to TRBJ1-2; perhaps TRBD1 as D (5 bases). CDR3 length: 13 residues. Germline V CDR1 and CDR2: MNHNS, SASEGT. Trimming stripped 3 bases from V and 6 bases from J, with 11 bases between. CDR3 region: CASSEGGSHGYTF. CDR3 bases: TGTGCCAGCAGTGAGGGGGGTTCCCATGGCTACACCTTC.

The CDR3 DNA reads as TGTGCCAGCAGTCCACCCGGCCCGGGGGAGACCCAGTACTTC. Protein: CASSPPGPGETQYF. This chain joins TRBV28 and TRBJ2-5, with D perhaps TRBD2 (5 bases). Germline assignment: CDR1 MDHEN and CDR2 SYDVKM. V lost 5 bases to trimming and J lost 5 bases, with 15 bases between them. The CDR3 is made up of 14 amino acids.

The genes are TRBV5-4 and TRBJ2-1, with 7 bases aligning to TRBD2. CDR3 length: 13 amino acids. Germline CDR1 and CDR2: SGHNT and YYREEE (reference sequence). The V and J ends lost 4 bases and 8 bases, in that order; junction bases with no gene match: 6. Here the CDR3 reads CASSPEAGDEQFF. DNA of the CDR3: TGTGCCAGCAGCCCCGAGGCGGGGGATGAGCAGTTCTTC. Looking up the rest from reference TRBV5-4 and TRBJ2-1 gives the full variable domain: ETGVTQSPTHLIKTRGQQVTLRCSSQSGHNTVSWYQQALGQGPQFIFQYYREEENGRGNFPPRFSGLQFPNYSSELNVNALELDDSALYLCASSPEAGDEQFFGPGTRLTVL.

This chain connects TRBV7-9 to TRBJ1-3, with unresolved D. This CDR3 spans 15 amino acids. V gave up 4 bases and J gave up 1 base, with 11 bases separating them. The germline gives CDR1 SEHNR, CDR2 FQNEAQ (reference sequence). The CDR3 here is CASSYSYGSGNTIYF. DNA of the CDR3: TGTGCCAGCAGCTATTCATACGGATCTGGAAACACCATATATTTT.

This clone was counted between two and nine times. CDR3 region: CASSGPPTPGGNQPQHF. Written as DNA, the CDR3 is TGTGCCAGCAGTGGACCCCCGACCCCCGGAGGCAATCAGCCCCAGCATTTT. The V gene is TRBV28, the J gene TRBJ1-5; D gene ambiguous. CDR1 is MDHEN, CDR2 SYDVKM, per germline. The ends were cut back, 5 bases at V and 2 bases at J, with 19 bases in the middle. The CDR3 covers 17 residues.

V usage is TRBV5-5 and J usage is TRBJ2-3, with D perhaps TRBD2 (6 bases). V was shortened by 6 bases and J by 5 bases, with 25 bases between the two germline ends. The length of the CDR3 is 17 residues. The germline gives CDR1 SGHKS, CDR2 YYEKEE (reference sequence). The CDR3 DNA sequence: TGTGCCAGCAACCGGGACTCCCCTAGGCGAGGTGGAGATACGCAGTATTTT. Translating gives CASNRDSPRRGGDTQYF.

This chain uses TRBV30 with TRBJ1-1; tentatively, D is TRBD1 (5 bases). Germline CDR1 GTSNPN, CDR2 SVGIG (reference sequence). The CDR3 consists of 13 residues. Trimming cost V 4 bases and J 1 base, with 10 bases left between them. The CDR3 sequence is CAWTRERNTEAFF. CDR3 sequence (DNA): TGTGCCTGGACCAGGGAAAGGAACACTGAAGCTTTCTTT.